This note documents a single T cell receptor (beta chain) sequence. TCRdb's copy holds only in-frame clones and misses some; the assay was immunoSEQ multiplex PCR. The data hold approximately 220,000 clones, with about nine tenths observed a single time. This sample is part of a study of blood T cell repertoires in COVID-19. CDR1 ENHRY and CDR2 SYGVKD come from the germline V gene. The CDR3 runs 17 residues. V shed 3 bases, J shed 4 bases, and the junction held 14 bases outside the gene matches. Individuals drawn from approximately 22 US areas were roughly 18 to 89 years old. This chain connects TRBV10-3 to TRBJ1-2; 7 bases are shared with TRBD1. The sample consisted of PBMCs or T cells enriched from blood (not recorded which). This clonotype was obtained from a woman in her thirties or forties with acute COVID-19. The CDR3 sequence is CAISDPRGQSVRYGYTF. The CDR3 DNA reads as TGTGCCATCAGTGATCCTAGGGGACAGTCAGTACGCTATGGCTACACCTTC.